These T cell receptor beta chains were read from a single sample in a study of control samples from healthy donors and cancer patients. Sequencing was performed with immunoSEQ multiplex PCR; in TCRdb, only in-frame clones are kept and a portion is missing. The data show hundreds of thousands of clones, 80% to 95% seen once. Sequencing input: PBMCs. These receptors originate from a man aged 40-50 years with head and neck cancer. Both conserved end residues are part of each CDR3. A D gene is named only where the DNA matches it firmly. Clone size is given for some rows only: seen once, a few or many times, or a class if the clone is expanded.

V: TRBV4-2
D: TRBD2
size: .
J: TRBJ2-1
CDR3: CASSQDITGGHNEQFF
DNA: TGTGCCAGCAGCCAAGATATAACGGGAGGGCACAATGAGCAGTTCTTC

V: TRBV28
D: .
size: .
J: TRBJ2-1
CDR3: CASTKGLSSYNEQFF
DNA: TGTGCCAGCACAAAGGGGTTGAGCTCCTACAATGAGCAGTTCTTC

V: TRBV15
D: .
size: .
J: TRBJ1-1
CDR3: CATSRDKSRRGETEAFF
DNA: TGTGCCACCAGCAGAGATAAGAGTCGCCGAGGGGAAACTGAAGCTTTCTTT

V: TRBV6-5
D: TRBD1
size: once
J: TRBJ2-7
CDR3: CASSYGRGLSYEQYF
DNA: TGTGCCAGCAGTTATGGCAGGGGGCTTTCCTACGAGCAGTACTTC

V: TRBV28
D: TRBD1
size: .
J: TRBJ2-5
CDR3: CASSTRDRGPEDQYF
DNA: TGTGCCAGCAGTACCCGGGACAGGGGCCCCGAAGACCAGTACTTC

V: TRBV6-2/TRBV6-3
D: .
size: .
J: TRBJ1-6
CDR3: CASSYPVRGVKRSPLHF
DNA: TGTGCCAGCAGTTACCCGGTGAGGGGGGTCAAACGTTCACCCCTCCACTTT

V: TRBV7-6
D: .
size: .
J: TRBJ2-2
CDR3: CASSPAGRNTGELFF
DNA: TGTGCCAGCAGCCCCGCCGGGCGAAACACCGGGGAGCTGTTTTTT

V: TRBV10-3
D: .
size: .
J: TRBJ2-7
CDR3: CAISVAGPGEQYF
DNA: TGTGCCATCAGTGTTGCAGGGCCTGGCGAGCAGTACTTC

V: TRBV28
D: TRBD1
size: .
J: TRBJ1-5
CDR3: CASSYGTGEQPQHF
DNA: TGTGCCAGCAGTTACGGGACAGGGGAACAGCCCCAGCATTTT

V: TRBV6-2/TRBV6-3
D: TRBD2
size: once
J: TRBJ2-7
CDR3: CASSPLAGGNLLRGYEQYF
DNA: TGTGCCAGCAGTCCCCTAGCGGGGGGGAATTTACTTCGCGGCTACGAGCAGTACTTC

V: TRBV4-3
D: TRBD1
size: .
J: TRBJ1-6
CDR3: CASSRGQGESPLHF
DNA: TGCGCCAGCAGCCGGGGACAGGGAGAATCACCCCTCCACTTT

V: TRBV28
D: .
size: .
J: TRBJ1-2
CDR3: CASSLTRTNYGYTF
DNA: TGTGCCAGCAGTTTAACACGGACTAACTATGGCTACACCTTC

V: TRBV12-3/TRBV12-4
D: .
size: .
J: TRBJ1-1
CDR3: CASTPSATEAFF
DNA: TGTGCCAGCACCCCAAGTGCCACTGAAGCTTTCTTT

V: TRBV6-2/TRBV6-3
D: .
size: .
J: TRBJ1-1
CDR3: CASSYARSGLEAFF
DNA: TGTGCCAGCAGTTACGCCCGGAGCGGCCTTGAAGCTTTCTTT

V: TRBV12-5
D: .
size: .
J: TRBJ2-1
CDR3: CASGTDSLPRGHNEQFF
DNA: TGTGCTAGTGGCACCGATTCCCTACCGAGGGGACACAATGAGCAGTTCTTC

V: TRBV5-1
D: .
size: .
J: TRBJ1-1
CDR3: CASSLAGNTEAFF
DNA: TGCGCCAGCAGCTTGGCGGGGAACACTGAAGCTTTCTTT

V: TRBV18
D: .
size: .
J: TRBJ2-7
CDR3: CASSGPQVGEQYF
DNA: TGTGCCAGCTCAGGCCCCCAGGTCGGGGAACAGTACTTC

V: TRBV6-5
D: .
size: once
J: TRBJ2-7
CDR3: CASSYSRGSSYEQYF
DNA: TGTGCCAGCAGTTACTCCAGGGGCAGTTCCTACGAGCAGTACTTC

V: TRBV28
D: .
size: .
J: TRBJ1-3
CDR3: CASSSGWEKKGGNTIYF
DNA: TGTGCCAGCAGCTCCGGGTGGGAGAAAAAAGGGGGAAACACCATATATTTT

V: TRBV19
D: .
size: .
J: TRBJ2-2
CDR3: CATQQGAANTGELFF
DNA: TGTGCCACCCAACAGGGTGCGGCGAACACCGGGGAGCTGTTTTTT

V: TRBV7-6
D: .
size: .
J: TRBJ2-1
CDR3: CASSPRLDRAASDEQFF
DNA: TGTGCCAGCAGCCCCAGATTGGACAGAGCGGCCAGCGATGAGCAGTTCTTC

V: TRBV20-1
D: TRBD1
size: .
J: TRBJ2-7
CDR3: CSASYGTALSYEQYF
DNA: TGCAGTGCTAGTTACGGGACAGCGCTCTCCTACGAGCAGTACTTC

V: TRBV27
D: .
size: .
J: TRBJ2-2
CDR3: CASSQRQAGAGELFF
DNA: TGTGCCAGCAGTCAGAGACAGGCGGGCGCCGGGGAGCTGTTTTTT

V: TRBV5-4
D: TRBD1
size: .
J: TRBJ2-2
CDR3: CASSQQGKNTGELFF
DNA: TGTGCCAGCAGCCAACAGGGGAAGAACACCGGGGAGCTGTTTTTT

V: TRBV10-3
D: .
size: .
J: TRBJ2-3
CDR3: CAIMGGSITDTQYF
DNA: TGTGCCATCATGGGAGGCTCGATTACAGATACGCAGTATTTT

V: TRBV15
D: .
size: .
J: TRBJ2-6
CDR3: CATSSGPGARVLTF
DNA: TGTGCCACCAGCAGCGGGCCAGGGGCCAGGGTCCTGACTTTC

V: TRBV28
D: TRBD1
size: .
J: TRBJ1-1
CDR3: CASSLLQGPTEAFF
DNA: TGTGCCAGCAGTTTATTACAGGGGCCCACTGAAGCTTTCTTT